This T cell receptor beta chain was captured in a study of vaccination effects on CD4 cells after COVID-19. Across the whole study: Samples that were drawn after vaccination came a median of 72 days after the second dose. General observations from the study: At late timepoints after vaccination, vaccine- and infection-induced clones shrank markedly.

Before sequencing took place, the ViraFEST assay used viral peptide pools to expand antigen-specific CD4+ T cells. Researchers isolated CD4+ T cells once ten to eleven days of culture had elapsed. Of the BNT162b2 and mRNA-1273 vaccines, participants received two doses of one or the other. CDR3 length: 14 residues. V shed 1 base and J shed 0 bases, with 4 bases lying between them. Germline CDR1 reads SGHRS; CDR2 reads YFSETQ. Sequenced by immunoSEQ multiplex PCR; TCRdb stores in-frame clones only, minus some. The profile covers about 31,000 clones, with roughly 80% appearing a single time and less than 6% taken by the ten largest. Note on this clone: Its antigen is unidentified.

The gene calls are TRBV5-1 and TRBJ2-2; D gene uncertain. The material sequenced was CD4+ T cells from PBMCs cultured with SARS-CoV-2 spike peptides, taken after COVID-19 vaccination. This TCR derives from a human donor who received a COVID-19 vaccine. Some clones in this sample may be carry-over from other donors' samples. The CDR3: CASSLTANTGELFF. Here the CDR3 DNA reads TGCGCCAGCAGCTTGACAGCGAACACCGGGGAGCTGTTTTTT.